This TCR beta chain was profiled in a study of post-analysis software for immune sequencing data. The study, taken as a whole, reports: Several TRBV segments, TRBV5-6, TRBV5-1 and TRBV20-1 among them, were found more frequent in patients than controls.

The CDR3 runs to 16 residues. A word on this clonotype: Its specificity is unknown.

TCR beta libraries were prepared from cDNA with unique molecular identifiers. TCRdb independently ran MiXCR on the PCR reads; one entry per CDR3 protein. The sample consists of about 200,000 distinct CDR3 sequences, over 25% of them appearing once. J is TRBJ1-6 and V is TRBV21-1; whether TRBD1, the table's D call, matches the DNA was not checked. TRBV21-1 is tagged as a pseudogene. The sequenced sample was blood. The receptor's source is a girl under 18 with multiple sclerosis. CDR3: CASSKEGGGGNSPLHF. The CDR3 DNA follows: TGTGCCAGCAGCAAAGAAGGGGGTGGAGGAAATTCACCCCTCCACTTT.